This T cell receptor beta chain was sequenced for a study of cytomegalovirus exposure and HLA in healthy donors. Broader study findings: A few V segments could not be told apart, such as TRBV6-2 and TRBV6-3, and were left out.

Turning to this clone: Its antigen is not known.

V dropped 2 bases and J dropped 7; count of bases not matched to a gene: 7. Germline CDR1 is SGHNT and CDR2 is YYREEE (reference sequence). The CDR3 is 15 amino acids. The PCR was carried out with 60 Vbeta primers and 13 Jbeta primers. The repertoire was sequenced with immunoSEQ multiplex PCR; TCRdb's copy has only in-frame clones and lacks some. The sample has under 90,000 clones, roughly two thirds seen once. The clonotype originates from a man aged 35-49 years in good health and CMV-seropositive. V gene TRBV5-4 combines with J gene TRBJ1-5, with TRBD1 matching over 9 bases. The sample was PBMCs. The DNA of the CDR3 is TGTGCCAGCAGCTTATACGGGACAGGGAAGCAGCCCCAGCATTTT. Translation gives CASSLYGTGKQPQHF.